This T cell receptor beta chain was observed in a study of graft-versus-host responses after intestinal transplantation. For the study at large: Multivisceral, liver-intestinal, or isolated intestinal grafts went to recipients.

As to this clone: Its target is unknown. One end of the junction fails to match germline, which may point to a read error.

Only in-frame clones appear in the TCRdb table, and some are missing; sequencing was by immunoSEQ multiplex PCR. The sample has roughly 56,000 clones; about 93% are singletons. Points from the study as a whole: Circulating GvH clones peaking coincided with falling HvG clones soon after transplant. The marrow of recipients harbored GvH clones, and ileum or blood showed some of them first.

CDR1 is KGHSH and CDR2 is LQKENI in the germline V gene. This CDR3 comprises 14 residues. Material: PBMCs, obtained around 120 days after intestinal transplantation. The clonotype originates from a human patient who received an intestinal transplant, so some T cells may come from the graft donor. J is TRBJ1-4 and V is TRBV18; D is undetermined. The chain's CDR3 is CASSPLASNEKLLF. DNA of the CDR3: TGTGCCAGCTCACCTCTAGCATCTAATGAAAAACTGCTTTTT.